The present T cell receptor (beta chain) was sequenced within a study of T cell repertoires in cytomegalovirus infection (dated by TCRdb to between 2018 and 2021). Regarding the complete study: The HLA type of each donor mattered for the analysis, because public TCR beta signatures pointed to carriage of CMV infection along with the matching HLA type. Broader findings and caveats from the paper: Carriers of CMV infection plus the relevant HLA type were discriminated by the cumulative frequency of public TCR beta family members in the study cohort and in an independent roughly 370-donor cohort. In the ex vivo response, HLA-C-restricted CMV-specific TCR beta clonotypes were dominant, and in two of eight donors the single most frequent clonotype came from this HLA-C-restricted group.

According to the germline V gene, CDR1 reads SGHAT and CDR2 reads FQNNGV. V is cut by 2 bases and J by 0 bases, and the space between the germline ends is 11 bases. Measured from the cysteine to the phenylalanine, the CDR3 is 16 residues long. Only the CDR3 DNA is retained, 48 bases long and in frame from the first base. Instrument used: Illumina HiSeq 1500. Using fastp at Q25 and MiXCR, TCRdb reprocessed the public reads and kept productive beta chains. Entries that share a CDR3 protein sequence are merged under the most common genes and DNA. The sample table shows 500,000 or so distinct CDR3 sequences, and approximately 16% are seen once. The ten largest clones add up to approximately 24% of the sample. This clonotype was seen many times. This clone's antigen is unknown. No much larger clone is present one base from it, and per-base qualities are unavailable.

This chain is built from TRBV11-2 and TRBJ2-1, with no reliable assignment of the D segment. Material: CD8+ T cells from PBMCs. The clonotype originates from a human donor in good health (CMV status not recorded). Some clones in this sample may be carry-over from other donors' samples. The CDR3 here reads CASSLILPSSYNEQFF. The nucleotide sequence reads as follows: TGTGCCAGCAGCTTAATTCTTCCGAGCTCCTACAATGAGCAGTTCTTC.